The 3 T cell receptor beta chains given below trace back to one sample, sequenced in a study of T cells in Graves' hyperthyroidism and ophthalmopathy (dated by TCRdb to the late 2010s). Library generation was performed with multiplex PCR. The listed sequencing device is Illumina HiSeq 2000. The TCR beta CDR3 regions were amplified from RNA transcripts. For the first round of RT-PCR on the TCR CDR3, the HTBI primer set was used together with the Qiagen OneStep RT-PCR kit. TCRdb's own reprocessing of the public reads used fastp at Q25 and MiXCR and kept productive beta chains. All rows with the same CDR3 protein become a single entry with the most common DNA and genes. The table for this sample lists more than 600,000 distinct CDR3 sequences; roughly 17% of them were counted only once. Under 9.5% of the sample is in the top ten clones. The specimen was blood. Receptors were obtained from a man younger than 35 with Graves' hyperthyroidism.

Comment on this clonotype: An end of the junction differs from the germline gene, which may be a read error. The gene calls are TRBV28 and TRBJ2-7; unclear D gene. The CDR3 contains 11 residues. In germline, CDR1 is MDHEN, CDR2 SYDVKM. The CDR3 protein is CASSSTYEQCF. The DNA of the CDR3 is TGTGCCAGCAGTTCAACCTACGAGCAGTGCTTC.

This clonotype was seen only a few times. The V call is TRBV29-1, the J call TRBJ2-5, with D possibly being TRBD1 (6 bases). The CDR3 sequence is 15 residues long. The V gene lost 3 bases and the J gene lost 10 bases, with 24 bases spanning the gap. From germline, CDR1 is SQVTM and CDR2 ANQGSEA. The CDR3: CSVESPLRGPGSQYF. The CDR3 bases are TGCAGCGTTGAGTCCCCTCTCAGGGGCCCGGGGAGCCAGTACTTC.

CDR3 sequence reads: CASSLDGSATDTQYF. The DNA of the CDR3 is TGTGCCAGCAGCTTAGACGGTAGCGCCACAGATACGCAGTATTTT. The V call is TRBV13, the J call TRBJ2-3, with D maybe TRBD2 (5 bases). The CDR3 has 15 amino acids. Germline assignment: CDR1 PRHDT and CDR2 FYEKMQ (reference sequence). The V and J ends lost 1 base and 2 bases respectively, with 10 bases between them.